These 13 T cell receptor beta chains share one sample of origin, sequenced in a study of blood T cell repertoires in COVID-19. Profiled with immunoSEQ multiplex PCR; TCRdb holds only in-frame clones, not every one. The top ten clones hold approximately 7% of a sample with around 240,000 clones, around 83% of them seen once. Sequenced material: peripheral blood. The source is a woman aged 45-65 years with acute or convalescent COVID-19.

The chain links TRBV7-2 to TRBJ1-2; TRBD1 agrees at 10 bases. Per the germline V gene, CDR1 is SGHTA and CDR2 is FQGNSA. The CDR3 runs to 16 residues. Trimming took 1 base from V and 6 from J; bases not matched to a gene: 8. The CDR3 sequence: CASSLGGTGERNGYTF. The CDR3 bases are TGTGCCAGCAGCTTAGGTGGGACAGGGGAAAGGAATGGCTACACCTTC.

This chain uses TRBV2 with TRBJ2-1; 8 bases match TRBD2. Per germline, CDR1 SNHLY and CDR2 FYNNEI. The CDR3 sequence is 15 residues long. J gave up 1 base and V 4 bases, and 3 bases lay outside the gene matches. The CDR3 DNA reads TGTGCCAGCAGTGCTGGACTAGCTTCCTACAATGAGCAGTTCTTC. It encodes CASSAGLASYNEQFF.

Comments on this clone: At one of its ends the junction is not consistent with the germline gene, which may arise from a read error. The chain recombines TRBV18 with TRBJ2-7; 9 bases line up with TRBD1. Germline V CDR1 and CDR2: KGHSH, LQKENI. The CDR3 sequence is 12 residues long. The CDR3 DNA reads TGTGCCAGCTCACCAGGTGAGGGACAGGGCTCCTTC. It is translated as CASSPGEGQGSF.

The V and J genes are TRBV2 and TRBJ1-6, with 7 nucleotides matching TRBD1. This CDR3 spans 16 amino acids. CDR1 and CDR2 from the germline V gene are SNHLY and FYNNEI. Trimming removed 7 bases from V and 6 bases from J; junction bases left unmatched: 12. CDR3 amino acids: CASKYWAGGTNSPLHF. CDR3 in DNA: TGTGCCAGCAAATATTGGGCAGGGGGTACTAATTCACCCCTCCACTTT.

This clone was counted between two and nine times. The chain carries TRBV6-2 or TRBV6-3 and TRBJ1-2, with D possibly being TRBD1 (6 bases). The germline V gene has CDR1 MNHEY and CDR2 SVGEGT. Trimming took off 2 bases at V and 7 bases at J, with 11 bases between the two ends. The CDR3 is made up of 13 amino acids. Here the CDR3 DNA reads TGTGCCAGCAGTTACATAGGACAGAGTGGCTACACCTTC. It yields the protein CASSYIGQSGYTF.

In DNA, the CDR3 is TGTGCCAGCAGTTCTCATAGCGGGAGGGCCTACGAGCAGTACTTC. It specifies CASSSHSGRAYEQYF. The chain employs TRBV28 and TRBJ2-7, with 11 bases identical to TRBD2. The CDR3 loop spans 15 amino acids. V was pared by 4 bases and J by 2 bases, with 4 bases of the junction left unmatched. Germline CDR1 and CDR2: MDHEN and SYDVKM.

V and J are TRBV3-1 (or the pseudogene TRBV3-2) and TRBJ2-1; 9 bases are shared with TRBD2. Germline values: CDR1 LGHDT, CDR2 YNNKEL (reference sequence). V lost 4 bases to trimming and J lost 7 bases; unmatched junction nucleotides: 8. The CDR3 contains 15 residues. DNA for the CDR3: TGTGCCAGCAGCCCGATAGCGGGAGTTGGTAATGAGCAGTTCTTC. Translating gives CASSPIAGVGNEQFF.

This clone was detected a few times. This chain links TRBV10-3 with TRBJ1-2; D gene uncertain. Deletions cut 7 bases from V and 0 bases from J, with 9 bases between. Germline-derived CDR1 and CDR2 are ENHRY and SYGVKD. The CDR3 is 13 residues long. The CDR3 DNA sequence: TGTGCCATCAATACAGCCTCTAACTATGGCTACACCTTC. Protein product: CAINTASNYGYTF.

This clone was detected only once. V usage is TRBV5-6 and J usage is TRBJ1-2, with 10 bases lining up with TRBD1. This CDR3 is 13 amino acids long. In germline, CDR1 is SGHDT, CDR2 YYEEEE. V gave up 2 bases and J gave up 12 bases; unmatched junction bases: 7. The CDR3 DNA follows: TGTGCCAGCAGCTTTCGACAGGGGGCCGGCAACACCTTC. This sequence encodes CASSFRQGAGNTF.

The V call is TRBV11-2, the J call TRBJ2-1; the match to TRBD2 covers 7 bases. This CDR3 has 15 residues. J lost 7 bases, V lost 4 bases, and 10 bases had no gene match. CDR1 is SGHAT and CDR2 is FQNNGV in the germline V gene. Here the CDR3 DNA reads TGTGCCAGCAGCTCAGAGCGGGATTATTGGAATGAGCAGTTCTTC. Amino acids: CASSSERDYWNEQFF.

V is TRBV7-9 and J is TRBJ2-3, with 10 bases lining up with TRBD2. The CDR3 runs 17 residues. Trimming removed 1 base from V and 3 bases from J; junction bases left unmatched: 7. CDR1 and CDR2 from the germline V gene are SEHNR and FQNEAQ (reference sequence). This chain's CDR3 is CASSLVGSGRRTDTQYF. CDR3 coding DNA: TGTGCCAGCAGCTTAGTCGGTAGCGGGAGGAGGACAGATACGCAGTATTTT.

This clone was recorded once. The chain combines TRBV11-2 with TRBJ2-7; possible D gene TRBD1, 6 bases. Germline V gene sequence: CDR1 SGHAT, CDR2 FQNNGV. Trimming removed 2 bases at V and 3 bases at J, with 14 bases between. The CDR3 spans 15 residues. The CDR3 bases are TGTGCCAGCAGCTTATCCCCTATACAGGGCTACGAGCAGTACTTC. Protein sequence: CASSLSPIQGYEQYF.

The chain recombines TRBV5-5 with TRBJ1-1; D unresolved. The CDR3 is 12 residues long. CDR1 is SGHKS and CDR2 is YYEKEE in the germline V gene (reference sequence). With 1 base removed from V and 7 bases from J, the gap between germline ends came to 8 bases. The CDR3 protein is CASSLLPVEAFF. The CDR3, as DNA: TGTGCCAGCAGCTTGCTCCCCGTTGAAGCTTTCTTT.